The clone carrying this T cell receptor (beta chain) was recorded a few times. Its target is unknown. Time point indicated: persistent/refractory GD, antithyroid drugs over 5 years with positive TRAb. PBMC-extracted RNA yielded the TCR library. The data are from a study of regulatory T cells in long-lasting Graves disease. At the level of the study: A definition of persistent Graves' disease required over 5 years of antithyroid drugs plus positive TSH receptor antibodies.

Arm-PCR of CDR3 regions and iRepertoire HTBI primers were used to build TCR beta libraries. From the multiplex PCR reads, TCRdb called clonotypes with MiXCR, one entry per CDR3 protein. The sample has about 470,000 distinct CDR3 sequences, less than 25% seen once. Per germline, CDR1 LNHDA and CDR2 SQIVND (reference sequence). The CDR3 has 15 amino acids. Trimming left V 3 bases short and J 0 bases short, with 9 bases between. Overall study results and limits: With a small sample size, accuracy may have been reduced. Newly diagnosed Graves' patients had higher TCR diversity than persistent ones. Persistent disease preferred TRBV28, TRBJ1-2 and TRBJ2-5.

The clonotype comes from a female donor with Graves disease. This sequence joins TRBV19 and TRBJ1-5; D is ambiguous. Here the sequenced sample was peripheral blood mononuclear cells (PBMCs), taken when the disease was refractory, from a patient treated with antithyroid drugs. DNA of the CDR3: TGTGCCAGTAGTATCACAGACTATAGCAATCAGCCCCAGCATTTT. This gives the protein CASSITDYSNQPQHF.